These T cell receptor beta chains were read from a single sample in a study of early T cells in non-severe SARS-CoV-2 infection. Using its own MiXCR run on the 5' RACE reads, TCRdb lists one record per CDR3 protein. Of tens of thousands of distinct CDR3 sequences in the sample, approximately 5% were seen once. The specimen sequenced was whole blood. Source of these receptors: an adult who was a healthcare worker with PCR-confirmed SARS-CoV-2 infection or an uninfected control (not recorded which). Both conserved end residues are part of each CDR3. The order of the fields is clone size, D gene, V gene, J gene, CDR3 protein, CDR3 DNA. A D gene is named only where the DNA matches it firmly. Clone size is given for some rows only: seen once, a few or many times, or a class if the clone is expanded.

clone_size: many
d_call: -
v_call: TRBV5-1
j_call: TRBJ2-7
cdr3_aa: CASSFGTPLEGEQYF
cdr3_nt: TGCGCCAGCAGCTTCGGGACACCCCTTGAGGGTGAGCAGTACTTC

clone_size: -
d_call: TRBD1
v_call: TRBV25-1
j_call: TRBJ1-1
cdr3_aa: CASSLRTGYSEAFF
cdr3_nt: TGTGCCAGCAGTCTTCGGACAGGGTATTCTGAAGCTTTCTTT

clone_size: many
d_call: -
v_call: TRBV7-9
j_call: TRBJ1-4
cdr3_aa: CASSLEDLGEKLFF
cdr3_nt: TGTGCCAGCAGCTTAGAGGACCTCGGTGAAAAACTGTTTTTT

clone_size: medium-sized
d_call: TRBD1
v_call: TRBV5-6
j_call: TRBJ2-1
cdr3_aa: CASSLGPGGFNEQFF
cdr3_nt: TGTGCCAGCAGCTTAGGTCCAGGGGGCTTCAATGAGCAGTTCTTC

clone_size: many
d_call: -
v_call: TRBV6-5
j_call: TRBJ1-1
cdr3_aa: CASSYSVNTEAFF
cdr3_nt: TGTGCCAGCAGTTACTCAGTGAACACTGAAGCTTTCTTT

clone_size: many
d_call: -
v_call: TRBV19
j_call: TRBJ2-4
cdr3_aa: CASTDPDPVVAKNIQYF
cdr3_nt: TGTGCCAGTACCGACCCCGACCCCGTTGTAGCCAAAAACATTCAGTACTTC

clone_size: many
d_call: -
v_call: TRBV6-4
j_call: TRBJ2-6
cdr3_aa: CASSEDSSGANVLTF
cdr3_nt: TGTGCCAGCAGTGAGGACAGCTCTGGGGCCAACGTCCTGACTTTC

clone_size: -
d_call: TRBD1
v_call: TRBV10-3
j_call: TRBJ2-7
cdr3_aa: CAISGGRDSSYEQYF
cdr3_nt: TGTGCCATCAGTGGGGGACGGGACAGTTCCTACGAGCAGTACTTC

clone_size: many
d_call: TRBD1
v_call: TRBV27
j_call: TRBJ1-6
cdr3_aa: CASSPGQGTSPLHF
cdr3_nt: TGTGCCAGCAGTCCGGGACAGGGAACGTCACCCCTCCACTTT

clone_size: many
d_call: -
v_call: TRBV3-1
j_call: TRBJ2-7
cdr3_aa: CASTRGAGVSYEQYF
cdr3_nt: TGTGCCAGCACTCGAGGTGCGGGTGTTTCTTACGAGCAGTACTTC

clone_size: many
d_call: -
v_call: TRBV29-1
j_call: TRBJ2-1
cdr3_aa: CSVLWYAGNGNEQFF
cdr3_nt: TGCAGCGTTTTATGGTATGCAGGGAATGGGAATGAGCAGTTCTTC

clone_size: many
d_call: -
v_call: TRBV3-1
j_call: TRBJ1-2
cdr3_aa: CASSARTRAGGYTF
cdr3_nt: TGTGCCAGCAGCGCACGAACGAGGGCTGGAGGCTACACCTTC

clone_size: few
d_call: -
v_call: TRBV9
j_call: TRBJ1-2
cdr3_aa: CASSSRTGDNYGYTF
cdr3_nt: TGTGCCAGCAGCTCCAGGACGGGGGATAACTATGGCTACACCTTC

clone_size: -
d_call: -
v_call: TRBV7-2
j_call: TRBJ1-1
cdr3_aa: CASSFLGTEAFF
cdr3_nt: TGTGCCAGCAGCTTTTTGGGCACTGAAGCTTTCTTT

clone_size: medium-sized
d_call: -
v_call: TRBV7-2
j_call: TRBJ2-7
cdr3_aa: CASTNTGSPYEQYF
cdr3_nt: TGTGCCAGTACTAACACCGGGTCCCCCTACGAGCAGTACTTC

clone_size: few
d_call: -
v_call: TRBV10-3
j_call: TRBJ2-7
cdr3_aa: CAIRGDGSYEQYF
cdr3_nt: TGTGCCATCAGGGGGGACGGCTCCTACGAGCAGTACTTC

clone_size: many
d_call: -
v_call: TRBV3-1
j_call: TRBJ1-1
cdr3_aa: CASSHGANTEAFF
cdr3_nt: TGTGCCAGCAGCCACGGGGCGAACACTGAAGCTTTCTTT

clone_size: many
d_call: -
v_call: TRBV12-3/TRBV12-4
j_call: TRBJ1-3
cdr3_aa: CASSLPTGYLDTIYF
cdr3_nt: TGTGCCAGCAGTTTGCCGACGGGATATTTGGACACCATATATTTT

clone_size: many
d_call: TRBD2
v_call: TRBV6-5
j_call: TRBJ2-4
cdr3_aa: CASSLAGGILAKNIQYF
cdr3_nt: TGTGCCAGCAGTTTGGCGGGGGGGATACTAGCCAAAAACATTCAGTACTTC

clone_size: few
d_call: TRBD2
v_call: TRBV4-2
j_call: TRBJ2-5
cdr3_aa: CASSQERTSGGETQYF
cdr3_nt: TGTGCCAGCAGCCAAGAGAGGACTAGCGGGGGCGAGACCCAGTACTTC

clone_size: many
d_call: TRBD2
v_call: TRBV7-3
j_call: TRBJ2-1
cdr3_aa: CASSRIAGSSYNEQFF
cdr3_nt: TGTGCCAGCAGCCGAATAGCGGGTAGCTCCTACAATGAGCAGTTCTTC

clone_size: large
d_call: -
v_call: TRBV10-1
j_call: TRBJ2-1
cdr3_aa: CASSELSLSLNEQFF
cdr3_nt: TGCGCCAGCAGTGAGTTAAGCCTCTCCCTCAATGAGCAGTTCTTC

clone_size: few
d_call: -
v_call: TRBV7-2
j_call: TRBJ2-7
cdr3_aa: CASSLDWGEQYF
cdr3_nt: TGTGCCAGCAGCTTAGATTGGGGGGAGCAGTACTTC

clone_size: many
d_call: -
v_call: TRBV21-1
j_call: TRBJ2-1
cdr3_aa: CASSKELAPSSYNEQFF
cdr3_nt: TGTGCCAGCAGCAAGGAGCTAGCGCCGAGCTCCTACAATGAGCAGTTCTTC

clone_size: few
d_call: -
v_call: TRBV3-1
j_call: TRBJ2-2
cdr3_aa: CASSLSGGELFF
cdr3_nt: TGTGCCAGCAGCCTATCTGGCGGGGAGCTGTTTTTT

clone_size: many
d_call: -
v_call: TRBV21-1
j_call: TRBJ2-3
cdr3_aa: CASSELGGSADTQYF
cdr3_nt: TGTGCCAGCAGCGAGCTTGGCGGGAGTGCAGATACGCAGTATTTT

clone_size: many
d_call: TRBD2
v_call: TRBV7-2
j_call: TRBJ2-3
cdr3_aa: CASSFGGADTQYF
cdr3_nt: TGTGCCAGCAGCTTCGGGGGGGCAGATACGCAGTATTTT

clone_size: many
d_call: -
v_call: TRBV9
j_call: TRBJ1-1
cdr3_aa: CASSVSGMNTEAFF
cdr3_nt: TGTGCCAGCAGCGTATCGGGAATGAACACTGAAGCTTTCTTT

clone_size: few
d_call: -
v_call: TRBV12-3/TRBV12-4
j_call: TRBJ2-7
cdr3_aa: CASSPAGSYEQYF
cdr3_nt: TGTGCCAGCAGCCCCGCGGGAAGCTACGAGCAGTACTTC

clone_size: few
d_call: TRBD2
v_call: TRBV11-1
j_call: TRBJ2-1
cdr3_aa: CASSLWSGSGSWSSYNEQFF
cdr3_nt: TGTGCCAGCAGCTTATGGTCTGGTAGCGGGTCATGGAGCTCCTACAATGAGCAGTTCTTC

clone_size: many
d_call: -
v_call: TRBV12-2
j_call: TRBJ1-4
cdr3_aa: CASRPKGARPEFF
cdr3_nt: TGTGCAAGTCGCCCGAAGGGGGCCAGGCCGGAATTTTTT

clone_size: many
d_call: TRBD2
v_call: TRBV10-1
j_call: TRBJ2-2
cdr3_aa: CASSDIRLAGNTGELFF
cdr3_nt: TGCGCCAGCAGTGATATCCGACTAGCGGGAAACACCGGGGAGCTGTTTTTT

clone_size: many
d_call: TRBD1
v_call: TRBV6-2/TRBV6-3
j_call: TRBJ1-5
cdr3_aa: CATMGQDNQPQHF
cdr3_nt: TGTGCCACCATGGGACAGGACAATCAGCCCCAGCATTTT

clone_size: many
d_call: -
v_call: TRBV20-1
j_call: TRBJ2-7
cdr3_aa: CSASGSSYEQYF
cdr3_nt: TGCAGTGCTAGTGGTAGCTCCTACGAGCAGTACTTC

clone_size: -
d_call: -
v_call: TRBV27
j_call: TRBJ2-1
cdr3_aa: CASGERGFLFF
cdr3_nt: TGTGCCAGCGGAGAGCGTGGGTTTCTGTTCTTC

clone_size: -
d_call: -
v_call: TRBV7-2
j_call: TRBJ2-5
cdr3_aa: CASSLDQARETQYF
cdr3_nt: TGTGCCAGCAGCTTAGACCAGGCGCGAGAGACCCAGTACTTC

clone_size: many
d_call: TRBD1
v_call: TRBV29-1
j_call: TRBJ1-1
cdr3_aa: CSAAGQDLNTEAFF
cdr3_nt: TGCAGCGCCGCGGGACAGGATTTAAACACTGAAGCTTTCTTT

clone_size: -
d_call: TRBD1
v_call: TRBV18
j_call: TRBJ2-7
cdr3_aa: CASSRTGTGRIYEQYF
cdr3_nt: TGTGCCAGCTCACGAACCGGGACAGGCAGGATCTACGAGCAGTACTTC

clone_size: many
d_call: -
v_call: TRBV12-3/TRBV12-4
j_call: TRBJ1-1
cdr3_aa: CASRRPGSNTEAFF
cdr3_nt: TGTGCCAGCAGACGACCGGGCTCCAACACTGAAGCTTTCTTT

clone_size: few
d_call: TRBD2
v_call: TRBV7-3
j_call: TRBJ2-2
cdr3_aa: CASSLPRSGGGTGELFF
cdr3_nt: TGTGCCAGCAGCTTACCGAGGAGCGGGGGAGGCACCGGGGAGCTGTTTTTT

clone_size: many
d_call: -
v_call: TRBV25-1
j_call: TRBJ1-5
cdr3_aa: CASSDGGGHQPQHF
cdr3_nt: TGTGCCAGCAGTGACGGGGGGGGCCATCAGCCCCAGCATTTT

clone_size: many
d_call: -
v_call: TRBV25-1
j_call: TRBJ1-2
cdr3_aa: CASSVATGNYGYTF
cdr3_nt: TGTGCCAGCAGTGTTGCGACAGGCAACTATGGCTACACCTTC

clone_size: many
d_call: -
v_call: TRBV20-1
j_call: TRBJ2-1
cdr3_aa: CSARAGGGSYNEQFF
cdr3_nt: TGCAGTGCTAGAGCCGGAGGGGGCTCCTACAATGAGCAGTTCTTC

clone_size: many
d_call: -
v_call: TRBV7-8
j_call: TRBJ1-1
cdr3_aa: CASGAGEKNTEAFF
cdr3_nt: TGTGCCAGCGGGGCGGGAGAAAAGAACACTGAAGCTTTCTTT

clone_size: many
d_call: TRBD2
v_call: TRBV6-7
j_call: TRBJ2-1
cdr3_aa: CASSYSSGLSPVCRSYNEQFF
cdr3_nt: TGTGCCAGCAGTTACTCCTCGGGACTATCCCCAGTGTGTCGGTCCTACAATGAGCAGTTCTTC

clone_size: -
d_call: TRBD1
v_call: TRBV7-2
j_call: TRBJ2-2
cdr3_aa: CASSSRTGGGELFF
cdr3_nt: TGTGCCAGCAGCAGCAGGACAGGGGGCGGGGAGCTGTTTTTT

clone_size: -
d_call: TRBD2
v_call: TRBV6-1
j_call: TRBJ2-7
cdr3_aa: CASTRGASGDYEQYF
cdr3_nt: TGTGCCAGCACCCGTGGGGCTAGCGGGGATTACGAGCAGTACTTC

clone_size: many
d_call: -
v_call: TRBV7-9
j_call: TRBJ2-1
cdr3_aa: CASSLWGNEQFF
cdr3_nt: TGTGCCAGCAGCCTGTGGGGGAATGAGCAGTTCTTC

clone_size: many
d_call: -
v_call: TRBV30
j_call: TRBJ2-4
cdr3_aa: CAWSVGGTKNIQYF
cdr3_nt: TGTGCCTGGAGTGTTGGGGGAACCAAAAACATTCAGTACTTC

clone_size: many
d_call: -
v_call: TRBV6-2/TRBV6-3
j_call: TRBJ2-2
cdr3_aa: CASSRPQPNTGELFF
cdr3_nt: TGTGCCAGCAGCCGCCCACAACCGAACACCGGGGAGCTGTTTTTT

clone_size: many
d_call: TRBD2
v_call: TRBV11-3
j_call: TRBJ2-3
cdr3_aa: CASSLALAGGTDTQYF
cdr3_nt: TGTGCCAGCAGCTTAGCACTAGCGGGAGGAACAGATACGCAGTATTTT

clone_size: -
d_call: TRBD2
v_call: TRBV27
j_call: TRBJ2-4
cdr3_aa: CASRLAGENIQYF
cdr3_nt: TGTGCCAGCAGGCTAGCGGGGGAAAACATTCAGTACTTC

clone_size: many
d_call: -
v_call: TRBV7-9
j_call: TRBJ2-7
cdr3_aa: CASSRTTGQSYEQYF
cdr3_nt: TGTGCCAGCAGCCGGACCACCGGGCAATCCTACGAGCAGTACTTC